These T cell receptor beta chains were read from a single sample in a study of blood T cell repertoires in COVID-19. Libraries were prepared by immunoSEQ multiplex PCR; TCRdb keeps only in-frame clonotypes and omits some of them. The table lists about 20,000 clones, 85% to 90% of them singletons, with 3% to 4% in the top ten. Sequencing input: peripheral blood. These receptors were taken from a man aged 45-65 years with active COVID-19. CDR3s include the opening cysteine and the closing phenylalanine or tryptophan. The D gene is left open where the match is weak. The size of a clone is reported for some rows only, either as once, few or many, or as a class for expanded clones.

J gene,clone size,D gene,V gene,CDR3 DNA,CDR3 protein
TRBJ2-1,-,TRBD1,TRBV27,TGTGCCAGCAGTACCTGGGACAGGGACAATGAGCAGTTCTTC,CASSTWDRDNEQFF
TRBJ2-7,-,-,TRBV11-3,TGTGCCAGCAGCCCCGGAGACAGCGAATTTGTGGAGCAGTACTTC,CASSPGDSEFVEQYF
TRBJ2-3,-,-,TRBV9,TGTGCCAGCAGCGTAGCTAGCAGGGGAGATACGCAGTATTTT,CASSVASRGDTQYF
TRBJ2-1,-,-,TRBV7-7,TGTGCCAGCAGCCCAATCGAGAGGTCCTACAATGAGCAGTTCTTC,CASSPIERSYNEQFF
TRBJ1-5,-,-,TRBV19,TGTGCCAGTAGTCCACAGGGTTGGAGCAATCAGCCCCAGCATTTT,CASSPQGWSNQPQHF
TRBJ2-7,-,TRBD2,TRBV3-1/TRBV3-2,TGTGCCAGCAGCCAGGCCGGGACTAACGCCTACGAGCAGTACTTC,CASSQAGTNAYEQYF
TRBJ2-5,-,-,TRBV5-6,TGTGCCAGCGGAGGGCCCGCGCCCGAGACCCAGTACTTC,CASGGPAPETQYF
TRBJ2-4,-,-,TRBV15,TGTGCCACCAGCAGAGATCGAGGGCTAGTTGGGAACATTCAGTACTTC,CATSRDRGLVGNIQYF
TRBJ1-1,-,-,TRBV4-1,TGCGCCAGCAGCCAACCCCCTTCGAACACTGAAGCTTTCTTT,CASSQPPSNTEAFF
TRBJ1-3,-,TRBD1,TRBV13,TGTGCCAGCAGCTTAGACCGGGACAGGGTCCCTGGAAACACCATATATTTT,CASSLDRDRVPGNTIYF
TRBJ2-3,-,-,TRBV7-9,TGTGCCAGCAGCCCAAACCTCGGCAGGGGCACAGATACGCAGTATTTT,CASSPNLGRGTDTQYF
TRBJ2-2,-,-,TRBV3-1/TRBV3-2,TGTGCCAGCAGCCTCCGGGACTCTCTGGCGGGGGAGCTGTTTTTT,CASSLRDSLAGELFF
TRBJ1-3,once,-,TRBV5-1,TGCGCCAGCAGCTTCGAATCCTGGGGGGCTGGAAACACCATATATTTT,CASSFESWGAGNTIYF
TRBJ2-7,-,-,TRBV13,TGTGCCAGCAGCTTAGAGGTCGGGAGCTACGAGCAGTACTTC,CASSLEVGSYEQYF
TRBJ1-1,-,TRBD1,TRBV10-3,TGTGCCATCGGGGACAGATTATACACTGAAGCTTTCTTT,CAIGDRLYTEAFF
TRBJ1-6,-,TRBD1,TRBV11-3,TGTGCCAGCAGCTTAGGGGGACAGGGTGGCTCACCCCTCCACTTT,CASSLGGQGGSPLHF
TRBJ2-7,-,TRBD1,TRBV7-8,TGTGCCAGCAGCTTAGACGGACAGGGGTCGTACGAGCAGTACTTC,CASSLDGQGSYEQYF
TRBJ2-7,-,-,TRBV4-1,TGCGCCAGCAGCCAAGCGGGGGACAGTATATACGAGCAGTACTTC,CASSQAGDSIYEQYF
TRBJ2-5,-,-,TRBV11-2,TGTGCCAGCAGCCGATTCGGGACACAGTACCAAGAGACCCAGTACTTC,CASSRFGTQYQETQYF
TRBJ2-3,once,-,TRBV6-6,TGTGCCAGCCTGTCTCGGGGTATGACAGATACGCAGTATTTT,CASLSRGMTDTQYF
TRBJ2-7,-,TRBD1,TRBV5-1,TGCGCCAGCAGCTTCTTGACAGGGTTTCGGTCCTACGAGCAGTACTTC,CASSFLTGFRSYEQYF
TRBJ2-7,once,-,TRBV24-1,TGTGCCACCAGAGCCCTCGGACAGTCCTACGAGCAGTACTTC,CATRALGQSYEQYF
TRBJ2-5,-,-,TRBV21-1,TGTGCCAGGACTAGCGGGGGGGAGCAAGAGACCCAGTACTTC,CARTSGGEQETQYF